The 28 T cell receptor beta chains below all came from one sample that was sequenced in a study of technical replicates of blood from several donors. TCRdb keeps only in-frame clones here, not all; method: immunoSEQ multiplex PCR. The data contain 75,000 to 90,000 clones, 93% of them singletons. The sequenced sample consisted of T cells isolated from PBMCs. The receptors stem from a human donor in good health.

V and J are TRBV7-9 and TRBJ1-6; D unresolved. V lost 1 base to trimming and J lost 6 bases, with 10 bases between them. This CDR3 spans 15 amino acids. Germline CDR1 and CDR2: SEHNR and FQNEAQ (reference sequence). For the CDR3, the DNA is TGTGCCAGCAGCTTAGAAGCTACTTTTAATTCACCCCTCCACTTT. This sequence encodes CASSLEATFNSPLHF.

This chain uses TRBV11-2 with TRBJ2-5; no reliable D call. This CDR3 is built from 13 residues. The ends were cut back, 0 bases at V and 3 bases at J, with 5 bases in the middle. Per the germline V gene, CDR1 is SGHAT and CDR2 is FQNNGV. CDR3 in amino acids: CASSLDRKETQYF. CDR3 sequence (DNA): TGTGCCAGCAGCTTAGACAGAAAAGAGACCCAGTACTTC.

The gene calls are TRBV5-1 and TRBJ2-1; possible D gene TRBD1, 6 bases. V was trimmed by 4 bases and J by 5 bases, leaving 10 bases between them. CDR3 length: 13 residues. The germline gives CDR1 SGHRS, CDR2 YFSETQ. CDR3 residues: CASSIQGDNEQFF. The CDR3 nucleotides are TGCGCCAGCAGCATACAGGGAGACAATGAGCAGTTCTTC.

V usage is TRBV2 and J usage is TRBJ2-5; D is unresolved. Trimming left V 4 bases short and J 2 bases short, with 14 bases between. Germline CDR1 is SNHLY and CDR2 is FYNNEI. The CDR3 has 15 residues. CDR3 sequence (DNA): TGTGCCAGCAGTGGATTGTCGCTACAGCAAGAGACCCAGTACTTC. This gives the protein CASSGLSLQQETQYF.

The chain has TRBV30 and TRBJ1-1, with TRBD1 matching 9 bases. The V and J ends lost 4 bases and 0 bases, in that order; junction bases with no gene match: 9. The CDR3 has 16 residues. CDR1 and CDR2 (germline): GTSNPN, SVGIG (reference sequence). In nucleotides, the CDR3 is TGTGCCTGGAAGGGACAGGGCATTCGGATGAACACTGAAGCTTTCTTT. This codes for CAWKGQGIRMNTEAFF.

The chain is built from TRBV6-6 and TRBJ2-7; the D is unclear. Germline assignment: CDR1 MNHNY and CDR2 SVGAGI (reference sequence). With 9 bases removed from V and 0 bases from J, the gap between germline ends came to 9 bases. The CDR3 sequence is 12 residues long. The CDR3 region is CASGTSSYEQYF. The CDR3 bases are TGTGCCAGTGGTACAAGCTCCTACGAGCAGTACTTC.

This sequence joins TRBV11-3 and TRBJ2-3; D is unclear. The CDR3 loop spans 13 amino acids. The V end lost 6 bases, the J end lost 4 bases, and 11 bases lay between the germline ends. CDR1 is SGHNT and CDR2 is YENEEA in the germline V gene. The CDR3 loop is CASSLTPADTQYF. For the CDR3, the DNA is TGTGCCAGCAGTCTTACACCCGCAGATACGCAGTATTTT.

This clone has more than one count but fewer than ten. This chain connects TRBV4-1 to TRBJ1-5; 8 bases agree with TRBD1. Germline V gene data show CDR1 as MGHRA and CDR2 as YSYEKL. V was pared by 2 bases and J by 3 bases, with 3 bases of the junction left unmatched. The CDR3 covers 15 residues. The CDR3 bases are TGCGCCAGCAGCCAACAGGGGGCTAACAATCAGCCCCAGCATTTT. Its translation is CASSQQGANNQPQHF.

This clone came up once. The CDR3 protein is CASSLGTGAGYTF. Written as DNA, the CDR3 is TGCGCCAGCAGCTTGGGCACAGGGGCTGGCTACACCTTC. V is TRBV5-1 and J is TRBJ1-2; 7 bases are a match to TRBD1. The ends lost 0 bases at V and 7 bases at J; junction bases unmatched: 3. Looked up from germline, CDR1 is SGHRS and CDR2 is YFSETQ. This CDR3 is 13 amino acids long.

This chain links TRBV6-5 with TRBJ1-1; 7 bases are a match to TRBD1. Germline assignment: CDR1 MNHEY and CDR2 SVGAGI. The CDR3 is made up of 14 amino acids. With V trimmed by 9 bases and J by 4 bases, 11 bases remained unmatched. CDR3 nucleotide sequence: TGTGCCAGTGTCCAGGGGGGAGGAAGCACTGAAGCTTTCTTT. Its translation: CASVQGGGSTEAFF.

The CDR3 spells CASSLLATGGLVNEQFF. CDR3 nucleotide sequence: TGTGCCAGCAGCTTATTAGCTACAGGGGGACTGGTAAATGAGCAGTTCTTC. V and J are TRBV7-9 and TRBJ2-1, with 8 bases identical to TRBD1. The CDR3 length is 17 residues. The germline V gene encodes CDR1 SEHNR and CDR2 FQNEAQ (reference sequence). Unmatched junction bases numbered 13, after V lost 2 bases and J lost 7 bases. The full variable domain, with the rest looked up from reference TRBV7-9 and TRBJ2-1, is DTGVSQNPRHKITKRGQNVTFRCDPISEHNRLYWYRQTLGQGPEFLTYFQNEAQLEKSRLLSDRFSAERPKGSFSTLEIQRTEQGDSAMYLCASSLLATGGLVNEQFFGPGTRLTVL.

This clone was counted once. The chain has TRBV7-9 and TRBJ1-1; D gene unclear. Germline assignment: CDR1 SEHNR and CDR2 FQNEAQ (reference sequence). CDR3 length: 12 amino acids. V lost 5 bases and J 6 bases, leaving 10 bases between the germline ends. CDR3 DNA: TGTGCCAGCAGCCAACTTAGCGCTGAAGCTTTCTTT. Amino acids: CASSQLSAEAFF.

The genes are TRBV6-5 and TRBJ1-1; D is possibly TRBD1 (5 bases). Germline assignment: CDR1 MNHEY and CDR2 SVGAGI. This CDR3 spans 14 amino acids. V lost 5 bases, J lost 1 base, and 11 bases lay in between. As DNA, the CDR3 is TGTGCCAGCAGTCTCGGGGGGGAGAACACTGAAGCTTTCTTT. This sequence encodes CASSLGGENTEAFF.

The gene calls are TRBV4-1 and TRBJ2-3; the match to TRBD2 covers 16 bases. This CDR3 has 21 residues. The germline V gene has CDR1 MGHRA and CDR2 YSYEKL. V lost 7 bases to trimming and J lost 2 bases; unmatched junction nucleotides: 18. The DNA for the CDR3 is TGCGCCAGCAAAAGTGGGGGACTAGCGGGGGGGCGTTCGAGGCACACAGATACGCAGTATTTT. Translated: CASKSGGLAGGRSRHTDTQYF.

The V gene is TRBV5-8, the J gene TRBJ2-5; tentative D call: TRBD2 (5 bases). The CDR3 covers 13 residues. V dropped 3 bases and J dropped 3 bases, with 9 bases sitting between them. Germline CDR1 is SGHTS and CDR2 is YDEGEE. CDR3 in DNA: TGTGCCAGCAGCTGGGGAGCGGAAGAGACCCAGTACTTC. It encodes CASSWGAEETQYF.

This clone has more than one count but fewer than ten. The chain employs TRBV6-1 and TRBJ2-2; 8 bases align to TRBD1. The germline CDR1 and CDR2 sequences are MNHNS and SASEGT. The V gene end was trimmed by 8 bases and the J gene end by 6 bases; junction bases not matched to a gene: 8. The CDR3 runs 14 residues. The chain's CDR3 is CASVSGTGAGELFF. The CDR3 bases are TGTGCCAGCGTATCCGGGACAGGTGCCGGGGAGCTGTTTTTT.

V is TRBV18 and J is TRBJ2-7; the D is unclear. Germline V CDR1 and CDR2: KGHSH, LQKENI. The CDR3 has 12 amino acids. The V end was cut by 2 bases, the J end by 5 bases, with 7 bases between. The DNA for the CDR3 is TGTGCCAGCTCACCAAATCTAAACGAGCAGTACTTC. It yields the protein CASSPNLNEQYF.

The chain recombines TRBV7-9 with TRBJ2-7, with D unclear. From germline, CDR1 is SEHNR and CDR2 FQNEAQ (reference sequence). Trimming took off 5 bases at V and 2 bases at J, with 19 bases between the two ends. The CDR3 is made up of 16 amino acids. For the CDR3, the DNA is TGTGCCAGCAGCATGATCCGGGTCCAAAAAACCTACGAGCAGTACTTC. This codes for CASSMIRVQKTYEQYF.

The chain uses TRBV6-6 and TRBJ2-5; a possible D gene is TRBD2 (5 bases). CDR1 and CDR2 from the germline V gene are MNHNY and SVGAGI (reference sequence). The V end was cut by 2 bases, the J end by 5 bases, with 18 bases between. CDR3 size: 16 residues. The CDR3 nucleotides are TGTGCCAGCAGTTACGGAGTATCGGACTTCCGTGAGACCCAGTACTTC. The encoded protein is CASSYGVSDFRETQYF.

V and J are TRBV27 and TRBJ2-6; TRBD1 matches at 7 bases. CDR3 length: 17 residues. The germline CDR1 and CDR2 sequences are MNHEY and SMNVEV (reference sequence). V shed 3 bases, J shed 0 bases, and the junction held 5 bases outside the gene matches. The CDR3 sequence: CASSFTGVSSGANVLTF. The CDR3 coding sequence is TGTGCCAGCAGTTTTACAGGGGTGAGCTCTGGGGCCAACGTCCTGACTTTC.

The J gene is TRBJ1-1, the V gene TRBV29-1; no reliable D call. Germline-derived CDR1 and CDR2 are SQVTM and ANQGSEA. V was pared by 4 bases and J by 6 bases, with 15 bases between. The CDR3 runs to 13 residues. CDR3 DNA sequence: TGCAGCGTTGCTACTACTGTGGTAGCTGAAGCTTTCTTT. This encodes CSVATTVVAEAFF.

The rearrangement links TRBV23-1 to TRBJ2-2; D uncertain. TRBV23-1 is an ORF, with its function uncertain. With 5 bases removed from V and 5 bases from J, the gap between germline ends came to 9 bases. The CDR3 contains 13 residues. For the CDR3, the DNA is TGCGCCAGCAGTGATCTCCGGACCGGGGAGCTGTTTTTT. Amino acid sequence: CASSDLRTGELFF.

The chain couples TRBV9 to TRBJ1-4; D gene uncertain. The CDR3 is 16 amino acids. Germline V gene sequence: CDR1 SGDLS, CDR2 YYNGEE. Trimming took 0 bases from V and 7 from J, leaving 16 bases between them. The CDR3: CASSVGIEAGGEKLFF. CDR3 DNA sequence: TGTGCCAGCAGCGTAGGGATAGAGGCCGGAGGTGAAAAACTGTTTTTT.

The chain links TRBV6-6 to TRBJ2-1; 7 bases fit TRBD1. The V and J ends lost 5 bases and 9 bases, in that order; junction bases with no gene match: 7. Germline V gene data show CDR1 as MNHNY and CDR2 as SVGAGI (reference sequence). This CDR3 is 13 amino acids long. The CDR3 spells CASSGGQFGEQFF. For the CDR3, the DNA is TGTGCCAGCAGTGGGGGACAGTTCGGTGAGCAGTTCTTC.

V usage is TRBV20-1 and J usage is TRBJ2-1; 8 nucleotides align to TRBD2. The germline V gene has CDR1 DFQATT and CDR2 SNEGSKA (reference sequence). The CDR3 is 11 residues long. The V gene end was trimmed by 6 bases and the J gene end by 6 bases; junction bases not matched to a gene: 1. This CDR3 reads CSAGTSNEQFF. The CDR3 nucleotides are TGCAGTGCGGGGACTAGCAATGAGCAGTTCTTC.

The rearrangement links TRBV4-1 to TRBJ2-2; D call uncertain. The CDR3 has 16 amino acids. From germline, CDR1 is MGHRA and CDR2 YSYEKL. Trimming removed 1 base at V and 1 base at J, with 10 bases between. The CDR3 bases are TGCGCCAGCAGCCAAGTACCCACAAGGAACACCGGGGAGCTGTTTTTT. Protein product: CASSQVPTRNTGELFF.

This chain links TRBV7-2 with TRBJ1-2; D is unclear. The CDR3 sequence is 12 residues long. Looked up from germline, CDR1 is SGHTA and CDR2 is FQGNSA. Between the trimmed V and J ends, which lost 1 base and 4 bases, there was a span of 4 bases. CDR3 in DNA: TGTGCCAGCAGCTTAGTCAGCTATGGCTACACCTTC. Amino acid sequence: CASSLVSYGYTF.

The V and J genes are TRBV14 and TRBJ1-1, with D possibly TRBD1 on 5 matching bases. The germline V and J ends were trimmed by 0 bases and 5 bases, with 7 bases remaining between them. This CDR3 region has 13 residues. CDR1 and CDR2 from the germline V gene are SGHDN and FVKESK. The CDR3 nucleotides are TGTGCCAGCAGCCAAGATCGGGGGACTGAAGCTTTCTTT. Amino acids: CASSQDRGTEAFF.